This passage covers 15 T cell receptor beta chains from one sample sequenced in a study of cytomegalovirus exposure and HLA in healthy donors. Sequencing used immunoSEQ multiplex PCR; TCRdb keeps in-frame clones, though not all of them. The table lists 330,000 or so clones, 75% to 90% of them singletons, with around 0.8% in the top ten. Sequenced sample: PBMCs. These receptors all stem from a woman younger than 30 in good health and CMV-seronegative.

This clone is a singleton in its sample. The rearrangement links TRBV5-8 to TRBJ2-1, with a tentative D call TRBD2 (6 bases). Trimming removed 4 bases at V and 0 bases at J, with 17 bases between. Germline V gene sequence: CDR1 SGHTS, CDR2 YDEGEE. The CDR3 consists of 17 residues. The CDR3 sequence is CASSRGGGGSSYNEQFF. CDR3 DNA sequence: TGTGCCAGCAGCCGTGGGGGAGGTGGGAGCTCCTACAATGAGCAGTTCTTC.

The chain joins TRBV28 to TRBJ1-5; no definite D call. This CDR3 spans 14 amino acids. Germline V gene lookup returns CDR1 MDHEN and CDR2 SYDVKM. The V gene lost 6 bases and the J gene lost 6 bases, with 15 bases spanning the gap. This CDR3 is CASSPALSGQPQHF. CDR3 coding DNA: TGTGCCAGCAGCCCGGCTCTGTCGGGTCAGCCCCAGCATTTT.

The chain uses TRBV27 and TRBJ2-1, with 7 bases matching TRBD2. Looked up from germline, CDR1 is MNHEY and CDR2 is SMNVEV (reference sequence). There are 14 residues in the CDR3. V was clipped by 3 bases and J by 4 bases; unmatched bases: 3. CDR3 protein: CASSFGGGYNEQFF. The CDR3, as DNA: TGTGCCAGCAGTTTTGGGGGGGGATACAATGAGCAGTTCTTC.

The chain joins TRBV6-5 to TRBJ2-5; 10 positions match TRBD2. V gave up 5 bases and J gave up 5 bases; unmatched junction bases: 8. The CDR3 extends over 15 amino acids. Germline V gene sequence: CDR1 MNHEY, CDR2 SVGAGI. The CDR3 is CASSPKAGGKETQYF. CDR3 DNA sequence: TGTGCCAGCAGTCCCAAAGCGGGAGGGAAGGAGACCCAGTACTTC.

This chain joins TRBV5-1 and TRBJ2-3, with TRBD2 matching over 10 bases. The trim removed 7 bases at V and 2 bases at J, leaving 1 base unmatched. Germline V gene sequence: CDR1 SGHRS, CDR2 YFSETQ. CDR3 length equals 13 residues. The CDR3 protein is CASGTSDTDTQYF. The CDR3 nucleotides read TGCGCCAGCGGGACTAGCGACACAGATACGCAGTATTTT. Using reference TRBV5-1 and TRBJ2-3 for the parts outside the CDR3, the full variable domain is KAGVTQTPRYLIKTRGQQVTLSCSPISGHRSVSWYQQTPGQGLQFLFEYFSETQRNKGNFPGRFSGRQFSNSRSEMNVSTLELGDSALYLCASGTSDTDTQYFGPGTRLTVL.

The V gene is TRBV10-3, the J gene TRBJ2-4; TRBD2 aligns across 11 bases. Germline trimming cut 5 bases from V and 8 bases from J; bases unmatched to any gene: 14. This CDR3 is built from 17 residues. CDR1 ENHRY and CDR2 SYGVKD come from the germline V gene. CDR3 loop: CAISTGLLAGDGHIQYF. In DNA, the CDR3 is TGTGCCATCAGTACGGGACTACTAGCGGGAGATGGTCACATTCAGTACTTC.

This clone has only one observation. The CDR3 region has the DNA TGTGCCAGCAGAAGCCAGGGGGATGACTATGGCTACACCTTC. It yields the protein CASRSQGDDYGYTF. This rearrangement joins TRBV5-4 to TRBJ1-2; 7 bases line up with TRBD1. With 5 bases clipped from V and 3 bases from J, the junction kept 7 bases outside the gene matches. This CDR3 contains 14 residues. In germline, CDR1 is SGHNT, CDR2 YYREEE (reference sequence).

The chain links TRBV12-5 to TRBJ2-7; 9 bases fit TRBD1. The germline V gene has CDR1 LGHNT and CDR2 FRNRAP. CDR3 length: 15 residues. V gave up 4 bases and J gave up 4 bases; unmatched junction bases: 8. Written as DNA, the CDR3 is TGTGCTAGTGGTTCGACAGGGGGATACGGGTACGAGCAGTACTTC. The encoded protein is CASGSTGGYGYEQYF.

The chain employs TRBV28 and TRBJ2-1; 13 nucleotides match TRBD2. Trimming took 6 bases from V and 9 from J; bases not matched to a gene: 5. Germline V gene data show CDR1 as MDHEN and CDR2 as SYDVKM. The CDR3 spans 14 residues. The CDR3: CASSQLAGGLEQFF. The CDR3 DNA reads TGTGCCAGCAGCCAACTAGCGGGAGGGCTTGAGCAGTTCTTC.

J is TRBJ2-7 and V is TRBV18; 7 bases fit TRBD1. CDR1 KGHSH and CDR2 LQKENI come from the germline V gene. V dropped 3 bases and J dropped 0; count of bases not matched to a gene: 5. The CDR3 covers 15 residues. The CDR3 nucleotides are TGTGCCAGCTCACCCGGACAGGTTGACTCCTACGAGCAGTACTTC. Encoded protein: CASSPGQVDSYEQYF.

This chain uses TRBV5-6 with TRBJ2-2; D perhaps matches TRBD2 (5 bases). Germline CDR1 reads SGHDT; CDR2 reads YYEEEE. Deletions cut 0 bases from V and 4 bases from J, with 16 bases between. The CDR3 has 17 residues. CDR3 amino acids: CASSLVAGRASTGELFF. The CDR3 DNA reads TGTGCCAGCAGCTTGGTGGCGGGCCGGGCCTCCACCGGGGAGCTGTTTTTT.

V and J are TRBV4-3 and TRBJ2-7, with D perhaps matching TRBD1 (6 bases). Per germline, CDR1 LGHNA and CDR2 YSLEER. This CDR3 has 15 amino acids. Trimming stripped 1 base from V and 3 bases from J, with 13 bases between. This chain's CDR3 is CASSQGPGQLYEQYF. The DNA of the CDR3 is TGCGCCAGCAGCCAAGGACCGGGACAACTCTACGAGCAGTACTTC.

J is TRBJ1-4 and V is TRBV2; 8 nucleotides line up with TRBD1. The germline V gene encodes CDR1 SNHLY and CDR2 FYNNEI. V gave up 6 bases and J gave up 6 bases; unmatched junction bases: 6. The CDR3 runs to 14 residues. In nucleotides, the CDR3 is TGTGCCAGCAGCCTAGACAGGGGAGATGAAAAACTGTTTTTT. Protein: CASSLDRGDEKLFF.

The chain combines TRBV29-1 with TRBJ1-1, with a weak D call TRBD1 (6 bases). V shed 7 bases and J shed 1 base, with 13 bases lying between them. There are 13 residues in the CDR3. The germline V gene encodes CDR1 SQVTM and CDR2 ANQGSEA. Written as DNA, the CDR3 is TGCAGCGCCACAGGGATTGCGAACACTGAAGCTTTCTTT. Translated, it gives CSATGIANTEAFF.

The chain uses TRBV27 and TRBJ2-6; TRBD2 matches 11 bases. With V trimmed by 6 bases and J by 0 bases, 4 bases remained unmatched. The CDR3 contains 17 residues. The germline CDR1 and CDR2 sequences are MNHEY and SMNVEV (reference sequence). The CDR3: CASRGLAGRSGANVLTF. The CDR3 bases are TGTGCCAGCAGAGGACTAGCGGGCCGCTCTGGGGCCAACGTCCTGACTTTC. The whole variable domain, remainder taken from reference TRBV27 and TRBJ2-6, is EAQVTQNPRYLITVTGKKLTVTCSQNMNHEYMSWYRQDPGLGLRQIYYSMNVEVTDKGDVPEGYKVSRKEKRNFPLILESPSPNQTSLYFCASRGLAGRSGANVLTFGAGSRLTVL.